The entry below describes one T cell receptor (beta chain). This record belongs to a study of blood T cell repertoires in COVID-19. Study-wide background: From the United States, Italy and Spain came samples of acute and convalescent COVID-19.

The method was immunoSEQ multiplex PCR; TCRdb's version includes in-frame clones alone and lacks a portion of them. The table records about 230,000 clones, approximately 80% of them present only once. Trimming removed 0 bases from V and 3 bases from J; junction bases left unmatched: 2. This CDR3 is 15 amino acids long. Germline V gene sequence: CDR1 SGHKS, CDR2 YYEKEE (reference sequence). This chain joins TRBV5-5 and TRBJ2-2; 7 nucleotides agree with TRBD2. Sequencing was done on a sample of peripheral blood. The source is a man in his forties with acute or convalescent COVID-19. The CDR3: CASSLVLADTGELFF. The CDR3, as DNA: TGTGCCAGCAGCTTGGTTCTAGCGGACACCGGGGAGCTGTTTTTT.